This T cell receptor (beta chain) was found in a study of OX40 agonist ivuxolimab in advanced cancers. Study-wide points: Average numbers of expanded clones were greater in CD8+ T cells than in CD4+. Dosing at 0.1 to 3.0 mg/kg was accompanied by clonal expansion of CD4+ and CD8+ blood T cells by week 6.

This clone came up a few times. Its antigen is currently unknown. Trimming removed 1 base from V and 5 bases from J; junction bases left unmatched: 6. The length of the CDR3 is 15 residues. Germline assignment: CDR1 LGHNA and CDR2 YNFKEQ. Sequenced by immunoSEQ multiplex PCR; TCRdb stores in-frame clones only, minus some. Of about 60,000 clones in the sample, about 89% were seen once. Here the sequenced sample was CD4+ or CD8+ T cells sorted from blood, taken in a trial of the OX40 agonist ivuxolimab. The source is an adult with an advanced solid tumor such as melanoma, head and neck, liver or kidney cancer. The rearrangement links TRBV4-2 to TRBJ2-7; 9 bases align to TRBD2. CDR3 coding DNA: TGTGCCAGCAGCCAAGGGATAGCGGGAGTAGACGAGCAGTACTTC. This gives the protein CASSQGIAGVDEQYF.